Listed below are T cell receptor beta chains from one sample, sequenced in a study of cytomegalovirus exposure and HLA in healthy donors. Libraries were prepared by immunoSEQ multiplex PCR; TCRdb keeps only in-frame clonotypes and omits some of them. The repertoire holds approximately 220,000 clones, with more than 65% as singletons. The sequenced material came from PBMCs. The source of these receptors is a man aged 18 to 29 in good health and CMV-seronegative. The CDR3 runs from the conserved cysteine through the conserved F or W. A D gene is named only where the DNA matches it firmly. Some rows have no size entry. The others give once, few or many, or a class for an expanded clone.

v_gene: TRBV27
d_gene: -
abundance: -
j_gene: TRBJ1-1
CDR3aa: CASRPRPGTGRTEAFF
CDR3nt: TGTGCCAGCAGACCGAGGCCCGGGACGGGGAGGACTGAAGCTTTCTTT

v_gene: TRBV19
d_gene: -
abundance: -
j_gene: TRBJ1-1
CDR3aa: CASSQTADTEAFF
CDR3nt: TGTGCCAGTAGTCAGACAGCAGACACTGAAGCTTTCTTT

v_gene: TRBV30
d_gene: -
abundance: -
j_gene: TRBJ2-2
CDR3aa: CAWSAGLFGELFF
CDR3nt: TGTGCCTGGAGTGCCGGACTATTCGGGGAGCTGTTTTTT

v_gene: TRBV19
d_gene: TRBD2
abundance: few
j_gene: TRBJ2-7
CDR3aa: CASSIGLAGSLNEQYF
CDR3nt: TGTGCCAGTAGTATTGGCCTAGCGGGCTCACTAAACGAGCAGTACTTC

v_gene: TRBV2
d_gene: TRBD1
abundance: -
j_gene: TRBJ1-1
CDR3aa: CASSEEGTAGTEAFF
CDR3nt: TGTGCCAGCAGTGAAGAAGGGACAGCGGGCACTGAAGCTTTCTTT

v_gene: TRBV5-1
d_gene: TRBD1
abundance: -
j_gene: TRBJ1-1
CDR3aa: CASSLIGSKWQGARDTEAFF
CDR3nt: TGCGCCAGCAGCTTGATAGGTAGTAAATGGCAGGGGGCTAGGGACACTGAAGCTTTCTTT

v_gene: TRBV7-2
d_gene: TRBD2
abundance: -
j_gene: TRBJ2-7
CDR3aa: CASTLAGGREQYF
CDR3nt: TGTGCCAGCACCTTAGCGGGAGGAAGGGAGCAGTACTTC

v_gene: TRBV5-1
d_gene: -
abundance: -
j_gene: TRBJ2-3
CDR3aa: CASVGGLVGTDTQYF
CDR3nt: TGCGCCAGCGTGGGGGGTCTGGTCGGCACAGATACGCAGTATTTT

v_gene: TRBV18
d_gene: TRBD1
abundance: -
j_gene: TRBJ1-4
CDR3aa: CASSPGQGVEKLFF
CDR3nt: TGTGCCAGCTCACCAGGACAGGGGGTGGAAAAACTGTTTTTT

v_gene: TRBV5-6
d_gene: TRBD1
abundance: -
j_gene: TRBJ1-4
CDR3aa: CASSSQGQLNEKLFF
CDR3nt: TGTGCCAGCAGCTCCCAGGGACAGCTTAATGAAAAACTGTTTTTT

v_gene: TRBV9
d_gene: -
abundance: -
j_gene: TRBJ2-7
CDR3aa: CASSVDGSSYEQYF
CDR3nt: TGTGCCAGCAGCGTCGACGGGAGCTCCTACGAGCAGTACTTC

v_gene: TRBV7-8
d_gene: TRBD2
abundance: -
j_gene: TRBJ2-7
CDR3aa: CASTYHRREGGNRYEQYF
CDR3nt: TGTGCCAGCACCTACCACAGGAGGGAGGGAGGTAATCGCTACGAGCAGTACTTC

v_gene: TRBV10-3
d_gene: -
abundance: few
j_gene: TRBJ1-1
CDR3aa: CAISESPGGGGSTEAFF
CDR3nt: TGTGCCATCAGTGAGTCCCCGGGAGGGGGTGGGAGCACTGAAGCTTTCTTT

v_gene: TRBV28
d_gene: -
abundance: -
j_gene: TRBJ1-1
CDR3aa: CASSLPDTEAFF
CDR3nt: TGTGCCAGCAGTCTCCCGGACACTGAAGCTTTCTTT

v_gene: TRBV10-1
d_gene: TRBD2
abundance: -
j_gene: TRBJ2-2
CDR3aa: CASSEDGRARTGELFF
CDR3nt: TGCGCCAGCAGTGAAGACGGGAGGGCCCGGACCGGGGAGCTGTTTTTT

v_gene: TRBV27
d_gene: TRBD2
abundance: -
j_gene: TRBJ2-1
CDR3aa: CASSSLGTSGAHYNEQFF
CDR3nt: TGTGCCAGCAGTTCCTTGGGGACTAGCGGGGCCCACTACAATGAGCAGTTCTTC

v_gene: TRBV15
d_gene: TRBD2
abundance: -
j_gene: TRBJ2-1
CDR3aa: CATSRGPRLAGFNEQFF
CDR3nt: TGTGCCACCAGCAGAGGGCCTCGGCTAGCGGGATTCAATGAGCAGTTCTTC

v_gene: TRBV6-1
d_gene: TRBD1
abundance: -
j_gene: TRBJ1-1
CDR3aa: CASSEYYGTGYGVLGAFF
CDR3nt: TGTGCCAGCAGTGAATACTATGGGACAGGGTATGGGGTTCTAGGAGCTTTCTTT

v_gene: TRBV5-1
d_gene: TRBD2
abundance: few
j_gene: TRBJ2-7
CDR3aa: CASRRALAGYEQYF
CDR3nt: TGCGCCAGCCGGCGTGCACTAGCGGGATACGAGCAGTACTTC

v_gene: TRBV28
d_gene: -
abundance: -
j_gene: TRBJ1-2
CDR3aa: CASSLEGLDYGYTF
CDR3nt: TGTGCCAGCAGTTTGGAGGGGCTCGACTATGGCTACACCTTC

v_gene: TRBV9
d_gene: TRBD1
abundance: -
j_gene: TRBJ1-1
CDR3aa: CASSRDRGNTEAFF
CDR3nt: TGTGCCAGCAGCAGAGACAGGGGGAACACTGAAGCTTTCTTT

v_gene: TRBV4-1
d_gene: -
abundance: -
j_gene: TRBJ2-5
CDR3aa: CASSPQGSTQEAQYF
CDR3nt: TGCGCCAGCAGCCCCCAGGGTTCAACCCAAGAGGCCCAGTACTTC

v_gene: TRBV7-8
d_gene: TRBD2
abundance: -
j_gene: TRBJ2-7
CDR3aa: CASSERTSGRYEQYF
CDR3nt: TGTGCCAGCAGCGAGAGAACTAGCGGGAGGTACGAGCAGTACTTC

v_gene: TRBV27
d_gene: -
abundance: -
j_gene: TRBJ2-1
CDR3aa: CASSLITGPEQFF
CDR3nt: TGTGCCAGCAGTTTAATTACAGGGCCTGAGCAGTTCTTC

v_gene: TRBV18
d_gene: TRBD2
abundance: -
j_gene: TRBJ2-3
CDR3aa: CASSQAGASTDTQYF
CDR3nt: TGTGCCAGCTCCCAAGCGGGGGCTAGCACAGATACGCAGTATTTT

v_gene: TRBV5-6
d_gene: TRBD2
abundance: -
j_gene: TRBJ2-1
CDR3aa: CASSLVTSLTYNEQFF
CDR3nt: TGTGCCAGCAGCTTGGTGACTAGCCTAACCTACAATGAGCAGTTCTTC

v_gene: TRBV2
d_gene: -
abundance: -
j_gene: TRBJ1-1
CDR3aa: CASSARGNTEAFF
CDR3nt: TGTGCCAGCAGCGCCCGGGGGAACACTGAAGCTTTCTTT

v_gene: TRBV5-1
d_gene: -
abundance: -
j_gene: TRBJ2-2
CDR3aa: CASSLDTGVATGELFF
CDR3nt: TGCGCCAGCAGCTTGGATACGGGAGTAGCCACCGGGGAGCTGTTTTTT

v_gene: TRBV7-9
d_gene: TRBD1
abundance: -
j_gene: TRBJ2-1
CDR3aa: CASSSPGQGVNEQFF
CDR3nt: TGTGCCAGCAGTTCTCCGGGACAGGGGGTCAATGAGCAGTTCTTC

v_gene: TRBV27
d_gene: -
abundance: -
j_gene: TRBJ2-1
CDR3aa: CASSSLEAPGSNEQFF
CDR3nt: TGTGCCAGCAGTTCGTTGGAAGCCCCGGGAAGCAATGAGCAGTTCTTC

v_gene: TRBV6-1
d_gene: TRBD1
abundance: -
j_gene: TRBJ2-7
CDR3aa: CAIKSGTVGNEQYF
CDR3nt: TGTGCCATCAAATCCGGGACAGTGGGGAACGAGCAGTACTTC

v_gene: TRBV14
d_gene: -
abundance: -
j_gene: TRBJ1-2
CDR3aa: CASSLNYNYGYTF
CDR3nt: TGTGCCAGCAGCCTGAACTATAACTATGGCTACACCTTC

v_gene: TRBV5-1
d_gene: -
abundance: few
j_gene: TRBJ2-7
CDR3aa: CASSLGSRGGSYEQYF
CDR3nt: TGCGCCAGCAGCTTGGGGAGTAGGGGGGGGAGCTACGAGCAGTACTTC

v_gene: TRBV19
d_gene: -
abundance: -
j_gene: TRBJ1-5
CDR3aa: CASRAGGYNQPQHF
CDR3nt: TGTGCCAGTAGGGCGGGGGGATACAATCAGCCCCAGCATTTT

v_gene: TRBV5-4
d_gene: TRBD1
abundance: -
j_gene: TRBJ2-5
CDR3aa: CASSSPGQGETQYF
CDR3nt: TGTGCCAGCAGCTCTCCGGGACAGGGAGAGACCCAGTACTTC

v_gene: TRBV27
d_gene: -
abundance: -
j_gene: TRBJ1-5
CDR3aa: CASSLSSGTHQPQHF
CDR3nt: TGTGCCAGCAGTTTATCTTCAGGGACACATCAGCCCCAGCATTTT

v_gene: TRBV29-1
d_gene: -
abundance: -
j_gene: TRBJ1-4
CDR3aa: CSVEDGQSNEKLFF
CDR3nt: TGCAGCGTTGAAGATGGCCAGTCGAATGAAAAACTGTTTTTT

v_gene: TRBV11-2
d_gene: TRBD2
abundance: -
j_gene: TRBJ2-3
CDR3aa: CASSFGTSGRAVRTDTQYF
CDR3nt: TGTGCCAGCAGCTTCGGGACTAGCGGGAGGGCCGTCCGCACAGATACGCAGTATTTT

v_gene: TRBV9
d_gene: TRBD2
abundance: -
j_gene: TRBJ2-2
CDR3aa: CASSYRLAGNTGELFF
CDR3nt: TGTGCCAGCAGCTACCGACTAGCGGGGAACACCGGGGAGCTGTTTTTT

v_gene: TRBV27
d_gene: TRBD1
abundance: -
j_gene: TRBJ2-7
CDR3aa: CASSPAGTGGTYEQYF
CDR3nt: TGTGCCAGCAGTCCGGCCGGGACAGGGGGTACTTACGAGCAGTACTTC

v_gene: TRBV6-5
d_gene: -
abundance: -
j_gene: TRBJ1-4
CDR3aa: CASSDIRNEKLFF
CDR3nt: TGTGCCAGCAGTGACATTAGGAATGAAAAACTGTTTTTT

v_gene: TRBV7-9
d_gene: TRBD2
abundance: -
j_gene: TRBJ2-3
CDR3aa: CASSSLAGGDYPDTQYF
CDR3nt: TGTGCCAGCAGCTCGCTAGCGGGAGGGGATTATCCAGATACGCAGTATTTT

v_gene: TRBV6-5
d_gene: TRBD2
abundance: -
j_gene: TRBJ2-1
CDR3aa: CASSYGTSGNEQFF
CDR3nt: TGTGCCAGCAGTTACGGGACTAGCGGTAATGAGCAGTTCTTC

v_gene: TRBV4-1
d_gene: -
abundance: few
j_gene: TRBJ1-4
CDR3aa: CASSQDTGFNEKLFF
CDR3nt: TGCGCCAGCAGCCAGGACACAGGGTTTAATGAAAAACTGTTTTTT

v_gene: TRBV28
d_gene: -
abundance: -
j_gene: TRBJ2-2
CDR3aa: CASTAPASFANTGELFF
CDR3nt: TGTGCCAGCACCGCCCCCGCGTCGTTCGCGAACACCGGGGAGCTGTTTTTT

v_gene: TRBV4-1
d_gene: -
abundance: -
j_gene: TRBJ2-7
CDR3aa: CASSQDNRYEQYF
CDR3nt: TGCGCCAGCAGCCAAGACAACCGGTACGAGCAGTACTTC

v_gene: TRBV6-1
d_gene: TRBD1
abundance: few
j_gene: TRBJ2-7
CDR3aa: CATETGGYEQYF
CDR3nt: TGTGCCACCGAGACAGGGGGGTACGAGCAGTACTTC

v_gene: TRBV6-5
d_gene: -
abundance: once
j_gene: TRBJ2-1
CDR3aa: CASSLPPHEQFF
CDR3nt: TGTGCCAGCAGTCTACCCCCCCATGAGCAGTTCTTC

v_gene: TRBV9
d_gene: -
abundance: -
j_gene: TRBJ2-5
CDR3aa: CASSVGAHQREETQYF
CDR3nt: TGTGCCAGCAGCGTAGGGGCGCATCAAAGAGAAGAGACCCAGTACTTC

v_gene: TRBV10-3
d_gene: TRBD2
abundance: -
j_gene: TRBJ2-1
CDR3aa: CAIRAGGDNEQFF
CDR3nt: TGTGCCATCCGCGCGGGGGGGGACAATGAGCAGTTCTTC

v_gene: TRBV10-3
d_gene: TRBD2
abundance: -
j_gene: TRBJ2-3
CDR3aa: CAISGTLAGYTDTQYF
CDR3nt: TGTGCCATCAGCGGTACACTAGCGGGTTACACAGATACGCAGTATTTT

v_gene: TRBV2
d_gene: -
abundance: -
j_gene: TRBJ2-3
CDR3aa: CASSVELHTQYF
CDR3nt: TGTGCCAGCAGTGTTGAGCTACATACGCAGTATTTT

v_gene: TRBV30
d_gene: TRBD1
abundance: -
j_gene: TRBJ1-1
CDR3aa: CAWSRTGDTEAFF
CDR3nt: TGTGCCTGGAGCCGGACAGGGGACACTGAAGCTTTCTTT